This T cell receptor beta chain was sequenced in a study of T cells in Graves' hyperthyroidism and ophthalmopathy. Study-level background: At initial diagnosis, before any treatment had begun, peripheral blood was obtained.

Using RNA transcripts as the source, TCR beta CDR3 regions were amplified. When the TCR CDR3 underwent first-round RT-PCR, the HTBI primer set was used. TCRdb re-called the multiplex PCR reads through MiXCR, storing one row per CDR3 protein. This table has about 380,000 distinct CDR3 sequences, around 13% appearing once. Germline loops: CDR1 SQVTM, CDR2 ANQGSEA. Trimming at V came to 8 bases and at J to 3 bases, leaving 12 bases not matched to a gene. This CDR3 contains 14 residues. This clonotype was seen ten or more times. This clonotype was obtained from a woman between 25 and 40 years old with Graves' ophthalmopathy. This chain connects TRBV29-1 to TRBJ1-2, with 7 bases that match TRBD1. The sequencing sample was made of blood. The CDR3 protein is CSTGPGTEDYGYTF. The CDR3 nucleotides read TGCAGCACTGGGCCCGGGACAGAAGACTATGGCTACACCTTC.